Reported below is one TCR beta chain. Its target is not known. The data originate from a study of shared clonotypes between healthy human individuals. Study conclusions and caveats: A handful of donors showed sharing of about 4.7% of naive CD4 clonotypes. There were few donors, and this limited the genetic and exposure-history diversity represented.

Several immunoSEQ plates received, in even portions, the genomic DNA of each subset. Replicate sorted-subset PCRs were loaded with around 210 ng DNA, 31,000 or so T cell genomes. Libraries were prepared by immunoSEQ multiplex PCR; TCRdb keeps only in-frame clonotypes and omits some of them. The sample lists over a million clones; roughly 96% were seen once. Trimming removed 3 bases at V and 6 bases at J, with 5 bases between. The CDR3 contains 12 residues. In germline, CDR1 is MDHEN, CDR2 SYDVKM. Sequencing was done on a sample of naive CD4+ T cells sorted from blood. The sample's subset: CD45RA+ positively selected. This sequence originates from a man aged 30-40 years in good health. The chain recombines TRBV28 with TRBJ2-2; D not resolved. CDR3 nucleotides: TGTGCCAGCAGTTTTCTCCCCGGGGAGCTGTTTTTT. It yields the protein CASSFLPGELFF.